The present T cell receptor (beta chain) was sequenced within a study of long-term antiretroviral therapy in people with HIV. Assay version v3.0 of immunoSEQ was used, and it was run at survey level. Assay: immunoSEQ multiplex PCR; the TCRdb copy retains only in-frame clones and omits some. There are tens of thousands of clones in the sample; 83% occur only once, and 23% lies in the top ten. Germline V CDR1 and CDR2: SNHLY, FYNNEI. The CDR3 has 13 amino acids. Trimming shortened V by 1 base and J by 2 bases, and 3 bases separated the two germline ends. The rearrangement links TRBV2 to TRBJ1-5; D not resolved. The sequence was collected from a man over 45 with HIV. Source: unsorted PBMCs, taken 0.4 years after starting antiretroviral therapy. The CDR3 reads CASSEGGNQPQHF. For the CDR3, the DNA is TGTGCCAGCAGTGAAGGGGGCAATCAGCCCCAGCATTTT.